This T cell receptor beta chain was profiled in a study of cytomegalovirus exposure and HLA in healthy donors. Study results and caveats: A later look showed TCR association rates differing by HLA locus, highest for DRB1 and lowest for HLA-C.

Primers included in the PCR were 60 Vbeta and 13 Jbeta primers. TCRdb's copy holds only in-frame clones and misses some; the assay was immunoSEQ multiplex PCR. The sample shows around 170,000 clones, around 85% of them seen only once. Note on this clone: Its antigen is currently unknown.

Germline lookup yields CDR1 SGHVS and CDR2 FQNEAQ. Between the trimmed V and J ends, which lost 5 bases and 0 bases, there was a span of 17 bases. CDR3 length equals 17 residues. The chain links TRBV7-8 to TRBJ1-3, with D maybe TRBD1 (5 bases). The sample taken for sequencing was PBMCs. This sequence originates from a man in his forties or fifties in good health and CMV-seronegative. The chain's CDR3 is CASSNPWGTDSGNTIYF. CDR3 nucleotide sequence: TGTGCCAGCAGCAACCCCTGGGGCACCGACTCTGGAAACACCATATATTTT.